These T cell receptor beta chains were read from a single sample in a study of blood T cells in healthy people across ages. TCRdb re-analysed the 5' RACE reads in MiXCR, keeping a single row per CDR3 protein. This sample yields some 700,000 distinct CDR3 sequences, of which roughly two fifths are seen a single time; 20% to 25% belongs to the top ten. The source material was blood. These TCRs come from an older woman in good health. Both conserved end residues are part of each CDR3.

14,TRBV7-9,CASSLRTGPYEQYF
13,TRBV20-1,CSTHDRNTDTQYF
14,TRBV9,CASSVGAITDTQYF
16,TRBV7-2,CASSPPVGGAAETQYF
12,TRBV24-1,CATGLHTGELFF
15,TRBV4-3,CASSQEFRVSGELFF
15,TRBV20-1,CSARETGANNSPLHF
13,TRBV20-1,CSPTGGAAYGYTF
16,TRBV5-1,CASSTSGGHSYNEQFF
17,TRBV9,CASSGGPGLGALNEQFF
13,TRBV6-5,CASTRQGTDEQYF
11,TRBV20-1,CSASFAGGYTF
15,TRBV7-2,CASSNPGGPTDTQYF
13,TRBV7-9,CASSTGQGYEQYF
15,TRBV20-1,CSARGFSGRWNEQFF
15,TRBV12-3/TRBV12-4,CASSGTSGGYNEQFF
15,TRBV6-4,CASSDSAGGANEQFF
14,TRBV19,CASGGGRANNEQFF
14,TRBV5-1,CASSGQSNTGELFF
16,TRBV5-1,CASSLEGQGAPDTQYF
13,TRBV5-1,CASSLDSKQPQHF
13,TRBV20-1,CSGKGRGGETQYF
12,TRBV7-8,CASMIVSDTQYF
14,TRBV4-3,CASSQVWGTETQYF
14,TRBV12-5,CASGLTDRVNEQLF
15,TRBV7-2,CASSPGGTGGYEQYF
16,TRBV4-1,CASSQVLARRYYEQYF
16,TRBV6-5,CASSYSPTHGDTEAFF
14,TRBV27,CASRSSPGRYEQYF